This paragraph covers one T cell receptor beta chain sequence. Only in-frame clones appear in the TCRdb table, and some are missing; sequencing was by immunoSEQ multiplex PCR. The repertoire holds 25,000 or so clones, about nine tenths seen once, with around 6.8% in the top ten. The data derive from a study of T cells in localized non-small cell lung cancer. V dropped 6 bases and J dropped 5; count of bases not matched to a gene: 9. The germline V gene encodes CDR1 WNHNN and CDR2 SYGVQD (reference sequence). This CDR3 spans 15 amino acids. This clonotype originated in a male donor at least 60 years old with stage I lung adenocarcinoma. The chain recombines TRBV10-1 with TRBJ2-3; 9 nucleotides match TRBD2. The specimen comprised peripheral blood, sampled before any cancer treatment. For the CDR3, the DNA is TGCGCCAGCAGGCGACTAGCGGAGGAGGAAGATACGCAGTATTTT. It yields the protein CASRRLAEEEDTQYF.